The TCR beta chain under discussion was sequenced for a study of T cell changes during pregnancy in multiple sclerosis. The CDR3 spans 14 residues. Germline trimming cut 2 bases from V and 3 bases from J; bases unmatched to any gene: 3. The germline CDR1 and CDR2 sequences are GTSNPN and SVGIG (reference sequence). The assay was immunoSEQ multiplex PCR, and TCRdb's table has in-frame clones only and misses some. Here the sample spans around 96,000 clones, about 94% being singletons. This TCR derives from a female donor with multiple sclerosis, enrolled in a pregnancy study. The input for sequencing was peripheral blood, taken in the third trimester of pregnancy. V and J are TRBV30 and TRBJ2-1; 8 positions agree with TRBD2. CDR3 protein: CAWSKSGGYNEQFF. Here the CDR3 DNA reads TGTGCCTGGAGTAAGAGCGGGGGCTACAATGAGCAGTTCTTC.